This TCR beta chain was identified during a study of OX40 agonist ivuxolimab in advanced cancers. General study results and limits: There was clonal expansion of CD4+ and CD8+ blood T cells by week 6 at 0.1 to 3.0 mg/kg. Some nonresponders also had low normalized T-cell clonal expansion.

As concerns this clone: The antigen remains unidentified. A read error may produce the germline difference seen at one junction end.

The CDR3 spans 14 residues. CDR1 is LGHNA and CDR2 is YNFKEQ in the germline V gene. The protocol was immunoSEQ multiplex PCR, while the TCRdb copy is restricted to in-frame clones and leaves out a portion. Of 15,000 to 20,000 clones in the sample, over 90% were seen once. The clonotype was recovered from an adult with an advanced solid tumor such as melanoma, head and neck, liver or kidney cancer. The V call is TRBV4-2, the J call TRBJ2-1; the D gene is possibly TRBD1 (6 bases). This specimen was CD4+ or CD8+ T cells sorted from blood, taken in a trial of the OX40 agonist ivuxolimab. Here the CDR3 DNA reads TGTGCCAGCAACCAACTGAATCAGGGGAATGAGCAGTTCTTC. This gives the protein CASNQLNQGNEQFF.